This paragraph covers one T cell receptor (beta chain) sequence. The specificity of this receptor is unknown. No quality values exist for individual bases; no much larger clone is one base distant. Trimmed from V: 6 bases; trimmed from J: 3 bases; junction bases lacking a gene match: 12. The CDR3 spans 16 residues, from the cysteine through the phenylalanine. Only CDR3 DNA is held: 48 bases, read in frame from base 1. The treatment or condition label here, explained by the study, means: allogeneic hematopoietic cell transplantation with graft depleted of TCRalphabeta T cells and CD19 B cells. TCRalphabeta/CD19-depleted allogeneic hematopoietic cell grafts were given to the transplant recipients, all of whom were children. The record originates from a study of T-cell reconstitution after alpha-beta-depleted transplantation in children (dated by TCRdb to about 2016). For the wider study: Using TCR repertoire profiling, the study followed T-cell immune reconstitution in a quantitative way in children after TCRalphabeta/CD19-depleted allogeneic hematopoietic cell transplantation.

General findings and caveats noted by the study authors: In some patients, high TCRbeta diversity at day 60 was attributed to recipient T cells and intrathymic progenitors that had survived conditioning. Apparently early alphabetaT-cell count recovery about two months after transplant reportedly relied on only several hundred rapidly expanded clones derived from non-depleted graft cells. Over subsequent months, a decline in hyperexpanded clone frequencies was noted, and after one year, T-cell counts and TCRbeta diversity were mostly ascribed to newly produced T cells.

Preparation of the library involved PCR. TCRdb lists the instrument as Illumina HiSeq 2500. TCR library preparation used molecular barcoding, with unique molecular identifiers applied to normalize quantification of the TCRbeta repertoire. TCRdb reprocessing: public reads trimmed at Q25 with fastp, clones called with MiXCR, in-frame beta chains kept. Rows merge per CDR3 protein into single entries with the most common DNA and genes. The sample table holds about 78,000 distinct CDR3 sequences, of which 13% to 15% were seen once. 25% to 35% of the sample is held by the ten biggest clonotypes. This TCR was sampled from a male patient aged 2 to 10 who had a stem cell transplant for acute lymphoblastic leukemia, so the T cells may come from the graft donor. Recombination connected TRBV12-3 or TRBV12-4 to TRBJ1-2; 8 bases in between match TRBD1. The sample here was PBMCs, mostly from graft donor cells, taken 180 days after TCRalphabeta/CD19-depleted stem cell transplant. The DNA reads as follows: TGTGCCAGCAGCTCGCCGGCAGGACAGGGCTACTATGGCTACACCTTC. It specifies CASSSPAGQGYYGYTF.